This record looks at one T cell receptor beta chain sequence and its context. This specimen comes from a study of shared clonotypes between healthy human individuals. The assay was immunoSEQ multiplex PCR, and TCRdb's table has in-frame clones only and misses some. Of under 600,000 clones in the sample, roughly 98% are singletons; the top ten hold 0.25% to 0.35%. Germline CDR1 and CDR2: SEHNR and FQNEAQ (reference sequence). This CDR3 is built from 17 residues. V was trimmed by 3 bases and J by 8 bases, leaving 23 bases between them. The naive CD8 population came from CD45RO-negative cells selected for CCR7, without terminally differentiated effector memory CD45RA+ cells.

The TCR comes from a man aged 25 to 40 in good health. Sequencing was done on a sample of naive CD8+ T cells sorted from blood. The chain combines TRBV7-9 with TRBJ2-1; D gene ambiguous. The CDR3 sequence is CASSFGSGGLVGDEQFF. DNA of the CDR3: TGTGCCAGCAGCTTTGGTTCGGGCGGCTTAGTGGGCGATGAGCAGTTCTTC.